This T cell receptor (beta chain) was sequenced during a study of OX40 agonist ivuxolimab in advanced cancers. On the study more broadly: Patients were dosed with the agonistic anti-OX40 (CD134) antibody ivuxolimab.

Method: immunoSEQ multiplex PCR; TCRdb's copy keeps in-frame clones and lacks some. The sample carries 55,000 to 80,000 clones, more than 85% recorded once. CDR3 length: 15 amino acids. V was pared by 3 bases and J by 0 bases, with 0 bases of the junction left unmatched. From germline, CDR1 is SGHNT and CDR2 YYREEE (reference sequence). The sampling schedule covered blood at baseline, cycle 4 day 1, and cycle 7 day 1. This clone was recorded only once. This receptor was taken from an adult with an advanced solid tumor such as melanoma, head and neck, liver or kidney cancer. The sample in question was CD4+ or CD8+ T cells sorted from blood, obtained in a trial of the OX40 agonist ivuxolimab. The J gene is TRBJ2-1, the V gene TRBV5-4; 10 nucleotides match TRBD2. The CDR3 DNA follows: TGTGCCAGCAGCTCTAGCGGGGGCTCCTACAATGAGCAGTTCTTC. Its translation: CASSSSGGSYNEQFF.